The 30 T cell receptor beta chains presented below share a single source sample, sequenced in a study of blood T cell repertoires in COVID-19. Clones were read by immunoSEQ multiplex PCR, and TCRdb kept only the in-frame ones, dropping some. The sample contains under 250,000 clones, around 80% of which appear only once. The sequenced sample was peripheral blood. The receptors were sampled from a woman aged 40-49 years with acute or convalescent COVID-19.

The chain joins TRBV19 to TRBJ2-7; TRBD2 aligns across 13 bases. Germline V gives CDR1 LNHDA, CDR2 SQIVND (reference sequence). Trimming took 3 bases from V and 5 from J; bases not matched to a gene: 7. The CDR3 consists of 16 residues. The CDR3 loop is CASSIPTSGRNHEQYF. The CDR3 region has the DNA TGTGCCAGTAGTATCCCGACTAGCGGGAGGAACCACGAGCAGTACTTC. Full variable domain (remainder filled in from reference TRBV19 and TRBJ2-7): DGGITQSPKYLFRKEGQNVTLSCEQNLNHDAMYWYRQDPGQGLRLIYYSQIVNDFQKGDIAEGYSVSREKKESFPLTVTSAQKNPTAFYLCASSIPTSGRNHEQYFGPGTRLTVT.

The chain links TRBV29-1 to TRBJ1-5; perhaps TRBD1 as D (6 bases). CDR1 and CDR2 (germline): SQVTM, ANQGSEA. This CDR3 has 15 amino acids. Trimming removed 5 bases from V and 1 base from J, with 15 bases in between. DNA of the CDR3: TGCAGCGTTCAGACAGGTCTAGGGAGCAATCAGCCCCAGCATTTT. Residues: CSVQTGLGSNQPQHF.

The chain combines TRBV18 with TRBJ2-1, with 11 nucleotides matching TRBD2. The CDR3 length is 18 residues. Losses at the gene ends were 0 bases for V and 2 bases for J; bases not matched to a gene: 6. CDR1 KGHSH and CDR2 LQKENI come from the germline V gene. The CDR3 region is CASSPPSLAGATYNEQFF. The CDR3 nucleotides are TGTGCCAGCTCACCACCTTCACTAGCGGGAGCTACCTACAATGAGCAGTTCTTC.

The J gene is TRBJ1-2, the V gene TRBV11-2, with 8 nucleotides matching TRBD1. The germline CDR1 and CDR2 sequences are SGHAT and FQNNGV. V gave up 5 bases and J gave up 2 bases; unmatched junction bases: 7. CDR3 length: 15 amino acids. CDR3 DNA: TGTGCCAGCAGCCCCCGGACAGGGCAAAACTATGGCTACACCTTC. This sequence encodes CASSPRTGQNYGYTF.

The chain recombines TRBV5-1 with TRBJ1-1, with D maybe TRBD1 (5 bases). Germline assignment: CDR1 SGHRS and CDR2 YFSETQ. This CDR3 comprises 13 residues. V shed 3 bases and J shed 2 bases, with 8 bases lying between them. CDR3 protein: CASSYGGNTEAFF. The CDR3 DNA reads as TGCGCCAGCAGCTACGGGGGAAACACTGAAGCTTTCTTT.

A single count supports this clone. The gene calls are TRBV9 and TRBJ1-1; TRBD1 aligns across 7 bases. Losses at the gene ends were 0 bases for V and 4 bases for J; bases not matched to a gene: 9. Looked up from germline, CDR1 is SGDLS and CDR2 is YYNGEE. The CDR3 consists of 16 residues. CDR3 sequence reads: CASSVATQGGRTEAFF. The CDR3 DNA is TGTGCCAGCAGCGTAGCTACGCAGGGGGGCCGCACTGAAGCTTTCTTT. Filled out from reference TRBV9 and TRBJ1-1, the complete variable domain reads DSGVTQTPKHLITATGQRVTLRCSPRSGDLSVYWYQQSLDQGLQFLIQYYNGEERAKGNILERFSAQQFPDLHSELNLSSLELGDSALYFCASSVATQGGRTEAFFGQGTRLTVV.

The rearrangement joins TRBV5-1 to TRBJ2-1, with TRBD1 identical over 7 bases. Germline loops: CDR1 SGHRS, CDR2 YFSETQ. J was trimmed by 5 bases and V by 5 bases; bases with no gene match: 10. This CDR3 comprises 15 residues. CDR3 protein: CASSSLGQLNNEQFF. The DNA of the CDR3 is TGCGCCAGCAGTAGCCTGGGACAGCTTAACAATGAGCAGTTCTTC.

This chain connects TRBV12-3 or TRBV12-4 to TRBJ2-7; 8 bases align to TRBD1. After removal of 6 bases from V and 5 bases from J, the junction contained 3 bases not matched to a gene. CDR3 length: 12 amino acids. As DNA, the CDR3 is TGTGCCAGCAGCTCGACAGGGGACGAGCAGTACTTC. Protein sequence: CASSSTGDEQYF.

The rearrangement links TRBV27 to TRBJ1-1, with no clear D. Germline V gene lookup returns CDR1 MNHEY and CDR2 SMNVEV (reference sequence). The CDR3 has 15 amino acids. Trimming took 0 bases from V and 0 from J, leaving 8 bases between them. CDR3 DNA: TGTGCCAGCAGTTTATCCTCACTACTGAACACTGAAGCTTTCTTT. It codes for CASSLSSLLNTEAFF.

V gene TRBV24-1 combines with J gene TRBJ2-3; D gene uncertain. Germline V gene sequence: CDR1 KGHDR, CDR2 SFDVKD. Trimming took off 3 bases at V and 6 bases at J, with 9 bases between the two ends. The CDR3 extends over 13 amino acids. The CDR3 DNA is TGTGCCACCAGTGATCTAGGAGCTGATACGCAGTATTTT. Its translation: CATSDLGADTQYF.

The genes are TRBV4-2 and TRBJ2-1; TRBD2 matches at 9 bases. Germline V gene sequence: CDR1 LGHNA, CDR2 YNFKEQ. CDR3 length: 17 amino acids. Unmatched junction bases numbered 12, after V lost 3 bases and J lost 6 bases. The CDR3 loop is CASSQASGALWSNEQFF. The CDR3 region has the DNA TGTGCCAGCAGCCAGGCTAGCGGGGCATTATGGAGCAATGAGCAGTTCTTC.

The chain is built from TRBV4-1 and TRBJ1-1; the D is unclear. The V gene lost 1 base and the J gene lost 0 bases, with 6 bases spanning the gap. This CDR3 has 14 residues. Germline V gives CDR1 MGHRA, CDR2 YSYEKL. The CDR3 region is CASSQVQMNTEAFF. DNA for the CDR3: TGCGCCAGCAGCCAAGTACAGATGAACACTGAAGCTTTCTTT.

The chain joins TRBV4-1 to TRBJ1-2; 12 bases agree with TRBD1. The CDR3 is 17 residues long. Germline V gene data show CDR1 as MGHRA and CDR2 as YSYEKL. The V segment lost 1 base and the J segment 4 bases; nucleotides outside the gene matches: 7. The DNA of the CDR3 is TGCGCCAGCAGCCAAGTAGGGACAGGGGGCGGGGGCTATGGCTACACCTTC. This encodes CASSQVGTGGGGYGYTF.

The chain recombines TRBV12-2 with TRBJ1-4. TRBV12-2 represents a pseudogene. This CDR3 is built from 17 residues. The CDR3 is CASRLNSGSHGYEKLFF. CDR3 bases: TGTGCAAGTCGCTTAAACTCCGGGAGCCATGGTTACGAAAAACTGTTTTTT.

The genes are TRBV6-4 and TRBJ2-3; D is perhaps TRBD1 (6 bases). V dropped 2 bases and J dropped 0 bases, with 12 bases sitting between them. This CDR3 contains 16 residues. From germline, CDR1 is MRHNA and CDR2 SNTAGT. CDR3 nucleotide sequence: TGTGCCAGCAGTGACCTTATCACAGGGAGCACAGATACGCAGTATTTT. Its protein product is CASSDLITGSTDTQYF.

The rearrangement links TRBV6-5 to TRBJ1-2; D may be TRBD1 (5 bases). Germline V gives CDR1 MNHEY, CDR2 SVGAGI. CDR3 length equals 13 residues. Trimming cost V 0 bases and J 4 bases, with 6 bases left between them. CDR3 in amino acids: CASSYSDSYGYTF. CDR3 sequence (DNA): TGTGCCAGCAGTTACTCCGACAGCTATGGCTACACCTTC.

The chain is built from TRBV30 and TRBJ2-5; D gene ambiguous. CDR3 length: 11 amino acids. Per germline, CDR1 GTSNPN and CDR2 SVGIG (reference sequence). V lost 4 bases and J lost 2, with 5 bases in between. This chain's CDR3 is CAWNRQETQYF. The CDR3 nucleotides read TGTGCCTGGAACCGGCAAGAGACCCAGTACTTC.

This clone appeared a few times. The gene calls are TRBV20-1 and TRBJ1-3; D is unresolved. CDR1 and CDR2 from the germline V gene are DFQATT and SNEGSKA (reference sequence). The CDR3 is 13 residues long. Trimming removed 3 bases from V and 2 bases from J, with 8 bases in between. The CDR3, as DNA: TGCAGTGCTAGTAGGAGTGCTGGAAACACCATATATTTT. Translating it yields CSASRSAGNTIYF.

The chain combines TRBV5-1 with TRBJ2-1; 10 bases agree with TRBD2. CDR1 and CDR2 (germline): SGHRS, YFSETQ. V was pared by 1 base and J by 6 bases, with 4 bases of the junction left unmatched. The CDR3 covers 15 residues. CDR3 residues: CASSLPGLAPNEQFF. CDR3 sequence (DNA): TGCGCCAGCAGCTTGCCGGGACTAGCGCCCAATGAGCAGTTCTTC.

The V gene is TRBV3-1 (or the pseudogene TRBV3-2), the J gene TRBJ2-7, with 7 bases matching TRBD1. In germline, CDR1 is LGHDT, CDR2 YNNKEL (reference sequence). CDR3 length equals 16 residues. Trimming cost V 6 bases and J 0 bases; bases outside gene matches: 11. The CDR3 DNA is TGTGCCAGCAGTCCAAGGGCGGCAGGGGGCTCCTACGAGCAGTACTTC. Amino acid sequence: CASSPRAAGGSYEQYF.

Here the CDR3 reads CASSWTVGYSNQPQHF. The DNA for the CDR3 is TGTGCCAGCAGTTGGACAGTCGGGTATAGCAATCAGCCCCAGCATTTT. The J gene is TRBJ1-5, the V gene TRBV6-5; TRBD1 is a possible D gene (6 bases). The CDR3 is made up of 16 amino acids. V lost 4 bases and J 0 bases, leaving 13 bases between the germline ends. The germline CDR1 and CDR2 sequences are MNHEY and SVGAGI.

This chain connects TRBV3-1 (or the pseudogene TRBV3-2) to TRBJ1-2; a possible D gene is TRBD1 (5 bases). There are 13 residues in the CDR3. V lost 4 bases, J lost 7 bases, and 13 bases lay in between. From germline, CDR1 is LGHDT and CDR2 YNNKEL (reference sequence). The CDR3: CASSPYGGSGYTF. In nucleotides, the CDR3 is TGTGCCAGCAGCCCCTACGGGGGTTCTGGCTACACCTTC.

CDR3 DNA: TGTGCCAGTAGTATATGGCGGGGAGGAGAGCAGTTCTTC. It is translated as CASSIWRGGEQFF. V usage is TRBV19 and J usage is TRBJ2-1; weak D call: TRBD2 (6 bases). This CDR3 contains 13 residues. Trimming left V 2 bases short and J 10 bases short, with 12 bases between. CDR1 is LNHDA and CDR2 is SQIVND in the germline V gene (reference sequence).

This chain uses TRBV7-2 with TRBJ1-3, with D possibly being TRBD1 (6 bases). The CDR3 loop spans 15 amino acids. The germline gives CDR1 SGHTA, CDR2 FQGNSA. The V end was cut by 5 bases, the J end by 4 bases, with 15 bases between. This chain's CDR3 is CASSTGLYSGNTIYF. The CDR3 nucleotides read TGTGCCAGCAGCACAGGGTTATACAGCGGAAACACCATATATTTT.

The rearrangement links TRBV5-1 to TRBJ1-6, with D perhaps TRBD1 (6 bases). The germline CDR1 and CDR2 sequences are SGHRS and YFSETQ. This CDR3 is built from 16 residues. V lost 4 bases and J lost 8, with 19 bases in between. As DNA, the CDR3 is TGCGCCAGCAGCGTGGAGAACAGGGTGAAAGATTCACCCCTCCACTTT. This encodes CASSVENRVKDSPLHF.

V is TRBV6-6 and J is TRBJ1-2, with a weak D call TRBD1 (5 bases). Germline lookup yields CDR1 MNHNY and CDR2 SVGAGI (reference sequence). CDR3 length: 15 amino acids. V lost 5 bases and J lost 1, with 14 bases in between. CDR3 coding DNA: TGTGCCAGCAGTAAGACAGAAGGCTATAACTATGGCTACACCTTC. Translation: CASSKTEGYNYGYTF.

The CDR3 sequence: CASSFSAGGYEQYF. DNA of the CDR3: TGTGCCAGCAGCTTTTCGGCAGGGGGCTACGAGCAGTACTTC. The chain has TRBV5-6 and TRBJ2-7, with TRBD1 matching over 7 bases. This CDR3 spans 14 amino acids. Per germline, CDR1 SGHDT and CDR2 YYEEEE. The V segment lost 2 bases and the J segment 3 bases; nucleotides outside the gene matches: 5.

This clone was detected a few times. The rearrangement uses TRBV7-6 and TRBJ2-1, with D perhaps TRBD2 (6 bases). Germline loops: CDR1 SGHVS, CDR2 FNYEAQ. The V gene lost 1 base and the J gene lost 2 bases, with 9 bases spanning the gap. CDR3 size: 15 residues. CDR3 bases: TGTGCCAGCAGCTTAGTTGCGGGAACCTACAATGAGCAGTTCTTC. As protein: CASSLVAGTYNEQFF.

The chain combines TRBV9 with TRBJ2-3; 10 nucleotides match TRBD1. Germline CDR1 SGDLS, CDR2 YYNGEE. This CDR3 spans 16 amino acids. The ends lost 0 bases at V and 5 bases at J; junction bases unmatched: 6. The CDR3: CASSVGPGQGRDTQYF. CDR3 coding DNA: TGTGCCAGCAGCGTAGGCCCGGGACAGGGGCGAGATACGCAGTATTTT. The full variable domain, in which reference TRBV9 and TRBJ2-3 provide the parts outside the CDR3, is DSGVTQTPKHLITATGQRVTLRCSPRSGDLSVYWYQQSLDQGLQFLIQYYNGEERAKGNILERFSAQQFPDLHSELNLSSLELGDSALYFCASSVGPGQGRDTQYFGPGTRLTVL.

This clone was seen repeatedly, ten times or more. V gene TRBV30 combines with J gene TRBJ2-1; D is perhaps TRBD2 (5 bases). V was pared by 3 bases and J by 10 bases, with 13 bases between. CDR1 is GTSNPN, CDR2 SVGIG, per germline (reference sequence). The length of the CDR3 is 12 residues. CDR3: CAWSQDEREQFF. In DNA, the CDR3 is TGTGCCTGGAGCCAAGACGAGCGGGAGCAGTTCTTC.